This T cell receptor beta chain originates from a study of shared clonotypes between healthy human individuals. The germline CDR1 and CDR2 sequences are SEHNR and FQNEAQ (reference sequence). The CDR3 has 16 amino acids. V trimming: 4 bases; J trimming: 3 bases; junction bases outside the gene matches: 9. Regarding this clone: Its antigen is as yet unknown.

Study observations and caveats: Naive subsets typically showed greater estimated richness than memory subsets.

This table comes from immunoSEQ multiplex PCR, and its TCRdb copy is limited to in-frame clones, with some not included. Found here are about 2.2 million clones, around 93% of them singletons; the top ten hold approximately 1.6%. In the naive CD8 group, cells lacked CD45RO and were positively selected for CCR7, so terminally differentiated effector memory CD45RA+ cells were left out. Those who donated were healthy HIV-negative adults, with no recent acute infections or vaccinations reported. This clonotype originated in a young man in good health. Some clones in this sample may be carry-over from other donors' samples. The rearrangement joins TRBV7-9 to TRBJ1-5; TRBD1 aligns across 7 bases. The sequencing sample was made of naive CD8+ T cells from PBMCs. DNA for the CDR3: TGTGCCAGCAGCTCAGCGACAGGGCGCTACAATCAGCCCCAGCATTTT. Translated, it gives CASSSATGRYNQPQHF.